This T cell receptor (beta chain) is drawn from a study of blood T cell repertoires in COVID-19. Trimming pared 8 bases from V and 6 bases from J, leaving 19 bases between. Germline CDR1 reads MNHEY; CDR2 reads SVGAGI. CDR3 length: 14 residues. Methods used by the authors: Researchers report that nucleated cell counts were estimated from reference gene primer amplification. Using immunoSEQ multiplex PCR, the repertoire was profiled, and TCRdb retains in-frame clones only, with some absent. V, J and clone size are taken as reported in that table, and D and trimming were inferred from the DNA itself. This sample has 360,000 or so clones, with around 90% found just once.

The TCR comes from an older woman with COVID-19, enrolled during active disease. This rearrangement joins TRBV6-5 to TRBJ1-1, with D perhaps TRBD1 (5 bases). Sequencing was done on a sample of peripheral blood. The CDR3 reads CASRPQGQGAEAFF. The CDR3 DNA follows: TGTGCCAGCCGACCTCAGGGTCAAGGAGCTGAAGCTTTCTTT.